This T cell receptor beta chain was sequenced during a study of CD8+ T cells in alopecia areata. Study-level results: Higher clonality than in normal scalp was seen in lesional scalp, especially alopecia totalis/universalis. Sequencing of scalp tissue also captures the resident alphabeta T cells of normal skin. Mice gave a clearer picture of TCR sharing than patients did, possibly for HLA-related reasons.

Lesional scalp tissue (obtained by punch biopsy) and peripheral blood were collected from alopecia areata patients. After isolation, RNA underwent reverse transcription to generate cDNA as the sequencing template. Sequenced by immunoSEQ multiplex PCR; TCRdb stores in-frame clones only, minus some. The table shows roughly 250,000 clones, with 67% occurring only once. CDR1 is SGHNT and CDR2 is YYREEE in the germline V gene (reference sequence). The germline V and J ends were trimmed by 4 bases and 2 bases, with 2 bases remaining between them. The CDR3 is 11 residues long. In regard to this clone: Antigen unknown.

The chain uses TRBV5-4 and TRBJ2-3; D is unclear. The sample here was CD4+ T cells sorted from blood, taken at week 0. The source of this sequence is a human donor with alopecia areata. The CDR3 loop is CASSNTDTQYF. The CDR3 coding sequence is TGTGCCAGCAGCAACACAGATACGCAGTATTTT.